This TCR beta chain appears in the sequencing data of a study of Ad26.COV2.S vaccination and SARS-CoV-2 variants. Findings and limits, study-wide: Reportedly, after vaccination the spike-specific CD8+ and CD4+ T cell responses displayed substantial breadth.

Sequencing used immunoSEQ multiplex PCR; TCRdb keeps in-frame clones, though not all of them. The sample has a few hundred thousand clones; 70% to 90% are singletons. The length of the CDR3 is 13 residues. Trimming removed 4 bases at V and 7 bases at J, with 13 bases between. CDR1 SGHNT and CDR2 YYREEE come from the germline V gene (reference sequence). Treatment denoted: roughly 18 received Ad26.COV2.S at low or high dose, single or two shots; about 5 received placebo; per-sample allocation not given. Samples were taken on day 63 after the first vaccine or placebo injection. As concerns this clone: The target antigen is unknown.

This TCR was sampled from a person aged 18-60 years who received the Ad26.COV2.S COVID-19 vaccine or a placebo. V and J are TRBV5-4 and TRBJ2-3; D not certain. The starting material was peripheral blood, obtained in a trial of Ad26.COV2.S vaccine versus placebo. The CDR3 is CASSTDPRNTQYF. CDR3 in DNA: TGTGCCAGCAGCACCGACCCACGAAATACGCAGTATTTT.